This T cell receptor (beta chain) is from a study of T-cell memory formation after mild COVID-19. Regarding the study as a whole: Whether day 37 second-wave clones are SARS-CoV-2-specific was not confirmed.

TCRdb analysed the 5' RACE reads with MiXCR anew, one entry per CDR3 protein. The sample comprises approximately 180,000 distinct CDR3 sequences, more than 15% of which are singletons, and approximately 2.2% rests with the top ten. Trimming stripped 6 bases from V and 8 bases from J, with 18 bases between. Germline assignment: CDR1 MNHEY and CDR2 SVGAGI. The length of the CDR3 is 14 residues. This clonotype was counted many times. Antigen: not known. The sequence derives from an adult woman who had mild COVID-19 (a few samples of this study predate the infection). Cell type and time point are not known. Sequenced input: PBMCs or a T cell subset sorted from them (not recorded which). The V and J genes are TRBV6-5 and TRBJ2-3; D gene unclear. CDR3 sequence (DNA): TGTGCCAGCAGCCCCTCAGGCTTTAGGAGTACGCAGTATTTT. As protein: CASSPSGFRSTQYF.